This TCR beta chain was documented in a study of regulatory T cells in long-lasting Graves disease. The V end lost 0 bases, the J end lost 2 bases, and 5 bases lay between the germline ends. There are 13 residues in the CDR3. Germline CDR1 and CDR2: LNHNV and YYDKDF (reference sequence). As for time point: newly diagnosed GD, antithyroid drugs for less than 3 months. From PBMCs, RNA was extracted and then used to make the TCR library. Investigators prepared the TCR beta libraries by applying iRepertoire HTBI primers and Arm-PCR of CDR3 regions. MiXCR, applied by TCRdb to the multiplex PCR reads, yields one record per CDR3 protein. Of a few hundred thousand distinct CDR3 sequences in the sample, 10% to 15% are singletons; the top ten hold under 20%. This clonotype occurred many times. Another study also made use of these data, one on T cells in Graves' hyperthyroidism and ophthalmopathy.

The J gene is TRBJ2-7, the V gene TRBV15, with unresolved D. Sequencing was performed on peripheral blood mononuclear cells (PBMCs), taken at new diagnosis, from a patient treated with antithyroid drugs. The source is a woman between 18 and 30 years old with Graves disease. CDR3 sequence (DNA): TGTGCCACCAGCAGAGATATAGCCTACGAGCAGTACTTC. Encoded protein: CATSRDIAYEQYF.